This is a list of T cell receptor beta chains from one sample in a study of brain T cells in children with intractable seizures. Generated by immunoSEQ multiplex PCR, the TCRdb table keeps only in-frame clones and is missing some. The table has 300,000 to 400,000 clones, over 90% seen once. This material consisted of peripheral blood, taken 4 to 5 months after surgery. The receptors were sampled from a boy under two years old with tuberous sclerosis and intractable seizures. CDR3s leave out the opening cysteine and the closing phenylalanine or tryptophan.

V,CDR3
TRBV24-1,ATSDGGAYGYT
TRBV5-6,ASSLGNQPQH
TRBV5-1,ASSFDPRTDTQY
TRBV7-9,ASSLHEAYEQY
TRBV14,ASSQLRAGDIRSQTGAF
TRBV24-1,ATSDLGASTDTQY
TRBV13,ASTSEPPYGHNEQF
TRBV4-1,ASRSRRKQPYTEAF
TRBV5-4,ASSDLGTEGEKLF
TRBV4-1,ASTRTSGGTNTGELF
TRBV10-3,AIRGTSGANTDTQY
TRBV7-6,ASSLGGTGPSREQY
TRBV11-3,ASSPLQSTDTQY
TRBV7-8,ASSPSSGRTYYGYT
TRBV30,AWSVQEFYGYT
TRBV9,ASSVAGQLNTEAF
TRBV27,ASSRGRSNQPQH
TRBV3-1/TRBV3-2,ASSLPGVQGLLNTEAF
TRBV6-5,ASSLRTVRTEAF
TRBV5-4,ASSTRGVGEKLF
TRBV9,ASSYFEGGGYMSHEQF
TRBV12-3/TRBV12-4,ASSLVASDEQY
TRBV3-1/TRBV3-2,ASSRTSPVAGKVTDTQY
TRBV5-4,ASSLDGRYNSPLH
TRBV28,ASSTHKDLISSGANVLT
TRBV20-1,SASGTANYGYT
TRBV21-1,ASGTPTSGVPPRYNEQF
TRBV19,ASRPRGQGKYEQY
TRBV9,ASSPGTSGPKETQY
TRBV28,ASSRDSWGGYGYT
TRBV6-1,ASSDRFSSLWSYT
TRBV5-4,ASSLPRPGQGGEQF
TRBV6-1,ASSEIAGPTYEQY
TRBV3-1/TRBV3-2,ASSHNSYNSPLH
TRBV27,ASSFSGGKQF
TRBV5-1,ASRLGVSGTEAF
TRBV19,ASSMDSPPYGYT
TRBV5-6,ASSVGGNYGYT
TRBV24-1,ATSDLRGYEQY
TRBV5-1,ASSPLRTSSGETQY
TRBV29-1,SVASGRGGNEQF
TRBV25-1,ASSYSSSYEQY
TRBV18,ASSPQEGNEQF
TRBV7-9,ASSPRDRGRSYTEAF
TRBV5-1,ASSLGQGVGELF
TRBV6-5,ASSQGYSEAQY
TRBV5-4,ASGTGGGISYEQY
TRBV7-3,ASSLGGRGGTGELF
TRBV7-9,ASSLGGSYNSPLH
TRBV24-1,ATSEGAYNEQF
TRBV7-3,ASSPSDRNTGELF
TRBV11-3,ASTLEAGGGADTQY
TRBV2,ASEGEGKRTDTQY